The source of this T cell receptor (beta chain) is a study of blood T cells in healthy people across ages. A second about 7 to 11 cycle PCR used barcoded and J-beta primers. TCRdb reprocessed the 5' RACE reads with MiXCR, giving one entry per CDR3 protein. The repertoire holds around 990,000 distinct CDR3 sequences, with around two fifths as singletons. There are many counts of this clonotype. What it recognizes is unknown. A minimum of 7 million PBMCs was isolated per sample. The germline V gene has CDR1 SQVTM and CDR2 ANQGSEA. There are 14 residues in the CDR3. Trimming left V 8 bases short and J 0 bases short, with 15 bases between. Notes on the study in general: Leaving the PBMCs unsorted stopped any conclusive comparison of naive versus antigen-experienced cells.

This rearrangement joins TRBV29-1 to TRBJ2-3; tentatively, D is TRBD1 (6 bases). The source material was blood. The clonotype comes from a man between 18 and 35 years old in good health. The CDR3 sequence: CSPSDRRSTDTQYF. In nucleotides, the CDR3 is TGCAGCCCATCAGACAGGCGTAGCACAGATACGCAGTATTTT.